This T cell receptor beta chain was documented in a study of blood T cell repertoires in COVID-19. Whole-study context: Samples of COVID-19 (acute and convalescent) were obtained from the United States, Italy and Spain.

In the source study's methods: Amplification with reference gene primers provided the estimates of nucleated cell counts. TCRdb keeps only in-frame clones here, not all; method: immunoSEQ multiplex PCR. V and J calls plus clone size are reproduced from that table; the DNA served to infer D and trimming. The sample has 72,000 or so clones; 90% are singletons. This clone was counted a few times. The V gene's germline CDR1 is SGHNT and CDR2 YYREEE (reference sequence). V was trimmed by 4 bases and J by 7 bases, leaving 17 bases between them. The CDR3 covers 15 residues. Sequenced: peripheral blood. The sequence derives from a woman of 80 years or more with acute or convalescent COVID-19. The chain uses TRBV5-4 and TRBJ1-4; tentative D call: TRBD1 (5 bases). CDR3 nucleotide sequence: TGTGCCAGCAGCACCGAGCAGGGTCGATCTGAAAAACTGTTTTTT. Protein product: CASSTEQGRSEKLFF.